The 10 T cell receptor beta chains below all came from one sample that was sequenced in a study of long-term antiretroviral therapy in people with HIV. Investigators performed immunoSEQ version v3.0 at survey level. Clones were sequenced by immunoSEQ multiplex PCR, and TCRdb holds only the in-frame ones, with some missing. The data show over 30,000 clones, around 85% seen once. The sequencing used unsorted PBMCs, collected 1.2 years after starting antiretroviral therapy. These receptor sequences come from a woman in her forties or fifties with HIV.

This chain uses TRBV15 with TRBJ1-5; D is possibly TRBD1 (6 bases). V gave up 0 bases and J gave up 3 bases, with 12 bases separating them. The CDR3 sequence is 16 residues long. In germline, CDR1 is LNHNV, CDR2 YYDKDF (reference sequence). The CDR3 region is CATSRDYPGANQPQHF. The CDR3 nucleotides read TGTGCCACCAGCAGAGATTATCCAGGGGCCAATCAGCCCCAGCATTTT.

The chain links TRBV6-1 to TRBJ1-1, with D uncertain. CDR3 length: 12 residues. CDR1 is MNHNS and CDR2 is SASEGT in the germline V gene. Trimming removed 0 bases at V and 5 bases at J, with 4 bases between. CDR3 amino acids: CASSEAATEAFF. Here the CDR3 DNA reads TGTGCCAGCAGTGAAGCGGCGACTGAAGCTTTCTTT.

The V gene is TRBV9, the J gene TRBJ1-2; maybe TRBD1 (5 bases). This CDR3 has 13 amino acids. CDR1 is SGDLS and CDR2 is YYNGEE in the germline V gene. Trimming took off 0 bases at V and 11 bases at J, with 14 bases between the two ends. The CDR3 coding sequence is TGTGCCAGCAGCGTAGAGGCCGGGGCCGTTTACACCTTC. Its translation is CASSVEAGAVYTF.

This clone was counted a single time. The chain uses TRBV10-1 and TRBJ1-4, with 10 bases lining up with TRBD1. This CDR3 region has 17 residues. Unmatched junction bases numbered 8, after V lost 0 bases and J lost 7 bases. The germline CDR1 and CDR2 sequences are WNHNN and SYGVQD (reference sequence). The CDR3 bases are TGCGCCAGCAGTGAGTCCTCCGGGACAGGGGAATTTGAAAAACTGTTTTTT. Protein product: CASSESSGTGEFEKLFF.

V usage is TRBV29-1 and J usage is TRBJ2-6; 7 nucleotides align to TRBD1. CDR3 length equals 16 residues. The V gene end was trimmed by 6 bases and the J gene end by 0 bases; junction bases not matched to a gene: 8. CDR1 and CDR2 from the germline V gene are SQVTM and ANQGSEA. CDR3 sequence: CSVGTATLSGANVLTF. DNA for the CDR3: TGCAGCGTCGGGACAGCCACACTCTCTGGGGCCAACGTCCTGACTTTC.

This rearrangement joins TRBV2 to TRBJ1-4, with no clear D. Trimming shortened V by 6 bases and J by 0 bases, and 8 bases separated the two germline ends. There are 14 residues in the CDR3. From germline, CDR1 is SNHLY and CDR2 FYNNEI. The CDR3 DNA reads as TGTGCCAGCAGGAGGACTGCAACTAATGAAAAACTGTTTTTT. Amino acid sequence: CASRRTATNEKLFF.

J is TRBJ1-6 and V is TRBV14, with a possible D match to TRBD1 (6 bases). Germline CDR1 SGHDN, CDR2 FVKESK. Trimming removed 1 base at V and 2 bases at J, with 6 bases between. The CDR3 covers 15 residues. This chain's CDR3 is CASSQAGAYNSPLHF. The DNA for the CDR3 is TGTGCCAGCAGCCAAGCAGGGGCCTATAATTCACCCCTCCACTTT.

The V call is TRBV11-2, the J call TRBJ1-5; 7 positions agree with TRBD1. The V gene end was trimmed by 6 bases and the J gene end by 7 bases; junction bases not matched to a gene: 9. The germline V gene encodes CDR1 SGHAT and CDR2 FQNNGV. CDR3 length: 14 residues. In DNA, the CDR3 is TGTGCCAGCAGGGAAACAGGGGAGGGACAGCCCCAGCATTTT. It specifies CASRETGEGQPQHF.

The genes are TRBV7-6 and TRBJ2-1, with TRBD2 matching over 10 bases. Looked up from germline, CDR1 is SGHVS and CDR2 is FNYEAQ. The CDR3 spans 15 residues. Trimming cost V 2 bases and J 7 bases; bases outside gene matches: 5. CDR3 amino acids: CASSLLTSGANEQFF. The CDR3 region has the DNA TGTGCCAGCAGCTTACTAACTAGCGGGGCAAATGAGCAGTTCTTC.

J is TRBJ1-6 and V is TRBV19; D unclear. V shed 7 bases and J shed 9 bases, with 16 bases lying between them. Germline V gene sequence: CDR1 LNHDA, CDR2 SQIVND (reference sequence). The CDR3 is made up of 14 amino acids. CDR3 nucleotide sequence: TGTGCCAGTAAAGGCTTACAGAGGCGTTCACCCCTCCACTTT. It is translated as CASKGLQRRSPLHF.